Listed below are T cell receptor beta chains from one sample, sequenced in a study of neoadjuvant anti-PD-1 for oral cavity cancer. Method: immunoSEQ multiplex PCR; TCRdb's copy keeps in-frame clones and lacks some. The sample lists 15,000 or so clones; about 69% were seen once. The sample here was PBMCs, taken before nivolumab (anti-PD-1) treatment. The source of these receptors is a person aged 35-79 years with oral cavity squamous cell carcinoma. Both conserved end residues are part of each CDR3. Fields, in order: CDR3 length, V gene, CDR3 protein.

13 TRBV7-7 CASSLMNQETQYF
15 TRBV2 CASRRRGLAVGTQYF
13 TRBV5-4 CASSFDPSYEQYF
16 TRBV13 CASSPPTSGSINEQFF
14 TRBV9 CASSVGSGLQPQHF
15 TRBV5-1 CASSVSGPRTDTQYF
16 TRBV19 CASKGGTGTVTGELFF
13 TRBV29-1 CSVVSSADYGYTF
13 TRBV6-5 CASSLGNNSPLHF
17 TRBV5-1 CASSFSLRPGMTDTQYF
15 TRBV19 CASSFYAVGAGELFF
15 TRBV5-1 CASSLESAPTYEQYF
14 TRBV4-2 CASSQYGTDQPQHF
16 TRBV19 CASTRTGRDPNQPQHF
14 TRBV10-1 CASSEGGRWQPQHF
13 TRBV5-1 CASSFDRTDTQYF
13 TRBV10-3 CAISEVENYGYTF
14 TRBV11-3 CASSSWPSTGELFF